Ten or more counts support the clone carrying this T cell receptor beta chain. Its antigen is still unknown. CDR3 length equals 12 residues. Trimming removed 3 bases from V and 0 bases from J, with 4 bases in between. Germline assignment: CDR1 SGHRS and CDR2 YFSETQ. TCRdb re-derived calls from the 5' RACE reads in MiXCR, one entry per CDR3 protein. The table shows just over 150,000 distinct CDR3 sequences, with approximately 20% occurring only once. These data come from a study of CD8 T cells in ankylosing spondylitis. Study conclusions and caveats: Disease-linked clones reportedly concentrated significantly in matched ankylosing spondylitis synovial fluid.

Sequenced sample: blood, either unsorted or a sorted T cell fraction (not recorded which). The chain has TRBV5-1 and TRBJ2-7; no clear D gene. The clonotype originates from a male donor with ankylosing spondylitis or in good health (not recorded which). CDR3 DNA: TGCGCCAGCAGCTGGGACTCCTACGAGCAGTACTTC. It codes for CASSWDSYEQYF.